This T cell receptor (beta chain) comes out of a study of brain T cells in children with intractable seizures. The germline gives CDR1 SGHRS, CDR2 YFSETQ. The CDR3 runs to 13 residues. V lost 1 base and J 7 bases, leaving 11 bases between the germline ends. Assay used: immunoSEQ multiplex PCR; TCRdb lists only in-frame clones, some missing. In the table there are about 350,000 clones, over 90% of which are singletons. In the case of this clone: What it recognizes is unknown.

Points from the study as a whole: Patients' HCMV serostatus was unknown; virus specificity rests on CDR3 similarity alone.

Noted time point: blood from clinic visit 5 months post-surgery; TSC patient then seizure free. Sequencing was limited to surgery cases with top T cell transcript signatures in brain tissue. The sequence came from a boy in the first two years of life with tuberous sclerosis and intractable seizures. The specimen was peripheral blood, collected 4 to 5 months after surgery. The chain couples TRBV5-1 to TRBJ1-2; possible D gene TRBD1, 6 bases. CDR3 in amino acids: CASSLNREAGYTF. The CDR3 coding sequence is TGCGCCAGCAGCTTGAACAGGGAGGCTGGCTACACCTTC.